The rows below give T cell receptor beta chains drawn from one sample of a study of cytomegalovirus exposure and HLA in healthy donors. Libraries were prepared by immunoSEQ multiplex PCR; TCRdb keeps only in-frame clonotypes and omits some of them. The sample consists of about 120,000 clones, more than 75% of them appearing once. The specimen was PBMCs. The receptors derive from a woman aged 40 to 55 in good health and CMV-seropositive. Both conserved end residues are part of each CDR3. D genes are given only for firm matches. A row's size may be missing; if present it is once, few, many or a size class.

V gene	clone size	J gene	D gene	CDR3 protein	CDR3 DNA
TRBV6-5	NA	TRBJ2-3	TRBD2	CASSYLGSGGGTQYF	TGTGCCAGCAGTTACCTGGGCAGCGGGGGGGGTACGCAGTATTTT
TRBV5-1	NA	TRBJ2-1	TRBD2	CASSPRGGHEQFF	TGCGCCAGCAGCCCCCGGGGGGGACATGAGCAGTTCTTC
TRBV6-6	NA	TRBJ2-2	NA	CASSPASGELFF	TGTGCCAGCAGTCCCGCGAGCGGGGAGCTGTTTTTT
TRBV5-1	NA	TRBJ2-3	NA	CASSYRAGGTDTQYF	TGCGCCAGCAGCTACAGGGCAGGCGGCACAGATACGCAGTATTTT
TRBV27	NA	TRBJ1-4	NA	CASTGRAAGEKLFF	TGTGCCAGCACCGGGAGGGCAGCTGGTGAAAAACTGTTTTTT
TRBV5-6	NA	TRBJ2-5	NA	CASSSGFQETQYF	TGTGCCAGCAGCTCGGGTTTCCAAGAGACCCAGTACTTC
TRBV2	NA	TRBJ1-2	NA	CASTDRGYGYTF	TGTGCCAGCACTGATAGAGGGTATGGCTACACCTTC
TRBV5-1	NA	TRBJ2-7	TRBD2	CASSLALAGTYEQYF	TGCGCCAGCAGCTTGGCTCTAGCGGGGACCTACGAGCAGTACTTC
TRBV19	NA	TRBJ1-5	NA	CASKDPRRNQPQHF	TGTGCCAGTAAAGATCCCCGCCGGAATCAGCCCCAGCATTTT
TRBV5-6	once	TRBJ2-7	NA	CASSRVPLYEQYF	TGTGCCAGCAGCCGAGTTCCCCTTTACGAGCAGTACTTC
TRBV7-2	NA	TRBJ2-7	TRBD1	CASSTLTGAYEQYF	TGTGCCAGCAGCACCCTGACAGGGGCCTACGAGCAGTACTTC
TRBV5-4	NA	TRBJ2-5	NA	CASSLEGEKTQYF	TGTGCCAGCAGCTTGGAAGGAGAGAAGACCCAGTACTTC
TRBV5-1	NA	TRBJ2-1	NA	CASSLGGVDNEQFF	TGCGCCAGCAGCTTAGGGGGTGTAGACAATGAGCAGTTCTTC
TRBV29-1	NA	TRBJ2-7	NA	CSVVVAAYEQYF	TGCAGCGTTGTGGTGGCGGCCTACGAGCAGTACTTC
TRBV29-1	NA	TRBJ1-5	TRBD1	CSVGQGGNQPQHF	TGCAGCGTTGGACAGGGAGGAAATCAGCCCCAGCATTTT
TRBV4-2	NA	TRBJ1-6	TRBD1	CASSQAAGQGDSPLHF	TGTGCCAGCAGCCAAGCCGCCGGACAGGGGGACTCACCCCTCCACTTT
TRBV5-1	NA	TRBJ2-3	NA	CASSVPMDTQYF	TGCGCCAGCAGCGTCCCTATGGATACGCAGTATTTT
TRBV5-1	NA	TRBJ1-1	TRBD1	CASTVLTGTMAEAFF	TGCGCCAGCACCGTACTGACAGGGACAATGGCTGAAGCTTTCTTT
TRBV15	few	TRBJ2-5	TRBD2	CATSSLGGTQETQYF	TGTGCCACCAGCAGCCTCGGGGGGACTCAAGAGACCCAGTACTTC
TRBV5-1	few	TRBJ2-2	TRBD1	CASSEGQFTGELFF	TGCGCCAGCAGCGAGGGACAGTTTACCGGGGAGCTGTTTTTT
TRBV9	once	TRBJ2-7	TRBD1	CASSPGTGMNEQYF	TGTGCCAGCAGCCCAGGGACAGGGATGAACGAGCAGTACTTC
TRBV11-2	NA	TRBJ2-1	TRBD2	CAEAAGGTYNEQFF	TGTGCCGAGGCCGCGGGGGGCACCTACAATGAGCAGTTCTTC
TRBV4-2	NA	TRBJ2-2	NA	CASSQRVGANTGELFF	TGTGCCAGCAGCCAACGGGTCGGAGCGAACACCGGGGAGCTGTTTTTT
TRBV7-9	NA	TRBJ2-5	TRBD2	CASSPGLAGQETQYF	TGTGCCAGCAGCCCTGGACTAGCGGGACAAGAGACCCAGTACTTC
TRBV30	NA	TRBJ1-1	TRBD1	CAWSNRGNTEAFF	TGTGCCTGGAGTAACAGGGGGAACACTGAAGCTTTCTTT
TRBV19	NA	TRBJ1-3	NA	CASSKRLPVAGNTIYF	TGTGCCAGTAGTAAGCGGCTCCCGGTCGCTGGAAACACCATATATTTT
TRBV5-1	NA	TRBJ1-3	NA	CASSLVGRFGNTIYF	TGCGCCAGCAGCTTGGTGGGGAGGTTCGGAAACACCATATATTTT
TRBV6-5	NA	TRBJ1-6	TRBD1	CASNLQGQNSPLHF	TGTGCCAGCAATCTACAGGGGCAGAATTCACCCCTCCACTTT
TRBV2	few	TRBJ1-5	NA	CASSEALQRQPQHF	TGTGCCAGCAGTGAAGCGCTTCAGAGGCAGCCCCAGCATTTT
TRBV28	NA	TRBJ1-2	TRBD1	CASSPPGQGYGYTF	TGTGCCAGCAGTCCCCCGGGACAGGGGTATGGCTACACCTTC
TRBV5-6	NA	TRBJ2-7	NA	CASSLPVDEQYF	TGTGCCAGCAGCTTGCCGGTCGACGAGCAGTACTTC
TRBV2	NA	TRBJ2-3	NA	CASRPAEVTDTQYF	TGTGCCTCCAGGCCAGCGGAAGTCACAGATACGCAGTATTTT
TRBV28	few	TRBJ2-4	NA	CASSLSKLAKNIQYF	TGTGCCAGCAGTTTGAGTAAGCTAGCCAAAAACATTCAGTACTTC
TRBV6-5	NA	TRBJ1-1	TRBD1	CASRNRGNTEAFF	TGTGCCAGCAGGAACAGGGGGAACACTGAAGCTTTCTTT
TRBV4-1	NA	TRBJ1-5	NA	CASSQDRQGSNQPQHF	TGCGCCAGCAGCCAAGATCGGCAGGGATCCAATCAGCCCCAGCATTTT
TRBV6-1	NA	TRBJ1-2	NA	CASSEGGSYGYTF	TGTGCCAGCAGTGAGGGGGGAAGCTATGGCTACACCTTC
TRBV7-2	NA	TRBJ1-1	NA	CASSLAQGMGPGKAFF	TGTGCCAGCAGCTTAGCGCAGGGCATGGGGCCGGGCAAGGCTTTCTTT
TRBV29-1	once	TRBJ1-2	NA	CSVTDRLYGYTF	TGCAGCGTCACGGACAGACTGTATGGCTACACCTTC
TRBV19	few	TRBJ2-5	NA	CASSTDQETQYF	TGTGCCAGTAGTACCGACCAAGAGACCCAGTACTTC
TRBV4-1	NA	TRBJ2-1	NA	CASRSQWGPRNEQFF	TGCGCCAGCAGATCTCAGTGGGGGCCAAGGAATGAGCAGTTCTTC
TRBV5-1	NA	TRBJ2-3	NA	CASSLLRGTDTQYF	TGCGCCAGCAGCTTGTTGCGGGGCACAGATACGCAGTATTTT